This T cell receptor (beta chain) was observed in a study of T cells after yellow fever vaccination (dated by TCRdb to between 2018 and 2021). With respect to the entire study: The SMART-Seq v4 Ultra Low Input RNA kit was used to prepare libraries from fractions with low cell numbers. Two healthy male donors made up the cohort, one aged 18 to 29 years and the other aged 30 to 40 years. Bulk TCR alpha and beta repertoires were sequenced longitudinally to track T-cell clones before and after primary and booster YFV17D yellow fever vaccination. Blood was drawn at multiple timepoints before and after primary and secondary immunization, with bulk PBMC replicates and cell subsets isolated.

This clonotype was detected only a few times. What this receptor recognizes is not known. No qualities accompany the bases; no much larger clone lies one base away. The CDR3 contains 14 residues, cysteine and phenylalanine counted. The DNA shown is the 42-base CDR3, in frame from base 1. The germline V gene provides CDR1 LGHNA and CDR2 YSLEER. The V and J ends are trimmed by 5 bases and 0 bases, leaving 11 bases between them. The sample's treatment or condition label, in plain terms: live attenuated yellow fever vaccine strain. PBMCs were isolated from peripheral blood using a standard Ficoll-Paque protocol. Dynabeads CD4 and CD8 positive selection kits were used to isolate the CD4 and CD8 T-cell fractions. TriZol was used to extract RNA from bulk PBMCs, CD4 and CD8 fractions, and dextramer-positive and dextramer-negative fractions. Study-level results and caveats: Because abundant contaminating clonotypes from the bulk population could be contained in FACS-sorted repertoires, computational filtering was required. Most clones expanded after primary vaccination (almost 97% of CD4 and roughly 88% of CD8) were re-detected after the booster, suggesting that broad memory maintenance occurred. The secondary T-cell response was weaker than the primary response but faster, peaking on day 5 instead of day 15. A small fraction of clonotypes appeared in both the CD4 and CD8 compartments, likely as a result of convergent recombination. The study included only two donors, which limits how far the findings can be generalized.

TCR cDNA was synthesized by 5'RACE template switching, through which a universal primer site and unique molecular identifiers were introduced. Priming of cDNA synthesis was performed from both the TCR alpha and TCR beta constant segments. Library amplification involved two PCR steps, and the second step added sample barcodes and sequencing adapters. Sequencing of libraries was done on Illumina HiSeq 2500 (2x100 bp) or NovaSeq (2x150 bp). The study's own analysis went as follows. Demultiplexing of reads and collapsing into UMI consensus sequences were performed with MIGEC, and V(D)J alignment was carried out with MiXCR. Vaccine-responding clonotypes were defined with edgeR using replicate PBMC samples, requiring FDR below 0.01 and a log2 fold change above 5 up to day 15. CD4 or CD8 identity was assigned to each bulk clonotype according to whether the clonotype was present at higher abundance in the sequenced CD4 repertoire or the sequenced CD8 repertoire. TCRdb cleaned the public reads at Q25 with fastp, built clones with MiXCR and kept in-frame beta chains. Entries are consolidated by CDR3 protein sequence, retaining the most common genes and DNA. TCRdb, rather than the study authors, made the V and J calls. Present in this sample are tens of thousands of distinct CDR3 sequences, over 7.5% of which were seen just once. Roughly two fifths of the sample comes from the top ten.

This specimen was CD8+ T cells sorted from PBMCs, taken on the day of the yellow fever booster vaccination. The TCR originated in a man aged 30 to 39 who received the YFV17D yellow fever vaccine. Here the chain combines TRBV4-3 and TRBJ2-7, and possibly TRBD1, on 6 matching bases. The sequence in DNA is TGCGCCAGCAGCGCTACAGGGAGCTCCTACGAGCAGTACTTC. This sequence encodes CASSATGSSYEQYF.